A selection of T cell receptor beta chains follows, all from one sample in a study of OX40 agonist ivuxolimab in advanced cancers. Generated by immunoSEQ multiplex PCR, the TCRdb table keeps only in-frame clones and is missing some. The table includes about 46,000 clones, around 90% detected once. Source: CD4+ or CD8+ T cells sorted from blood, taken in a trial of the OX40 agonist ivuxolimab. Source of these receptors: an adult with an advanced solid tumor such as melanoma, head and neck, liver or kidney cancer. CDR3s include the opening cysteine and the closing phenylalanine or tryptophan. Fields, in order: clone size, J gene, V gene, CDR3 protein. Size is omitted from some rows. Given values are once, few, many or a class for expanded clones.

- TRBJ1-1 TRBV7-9 CASSLGQGNTEAFF
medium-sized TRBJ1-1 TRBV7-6 CASSLARVLGTEAFF
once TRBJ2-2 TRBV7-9 CASSFESDRELFF
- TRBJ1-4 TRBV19 CATTPPGVNEKLFF
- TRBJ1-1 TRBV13 CASSLGLRGPNTEAFF
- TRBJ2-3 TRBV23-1 CASSQSGRAGSTDTQYF
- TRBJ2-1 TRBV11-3 CASSQREGPYNEQFF
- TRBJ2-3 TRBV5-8 CASSPGTGPGTDTQYF
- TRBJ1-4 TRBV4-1 CASSPPGGQTNEKLFF
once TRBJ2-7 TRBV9 CASSVAQGSYEQYF
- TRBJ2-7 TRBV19 CASSREQYF
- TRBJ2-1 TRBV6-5 CASRTQGNEQFF
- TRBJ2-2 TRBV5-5 CASSLLAGGYTGELFF
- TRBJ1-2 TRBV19 CATSDRNANYGYTF
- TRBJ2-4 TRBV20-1 CSARQENIQYF
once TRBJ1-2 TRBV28 CASSFQGQGYGYTF
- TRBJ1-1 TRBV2 CASTRGEDVTFF
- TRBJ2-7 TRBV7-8 CASSRAAYEQYF
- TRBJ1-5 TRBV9 CASSVEGDSNQPQHF
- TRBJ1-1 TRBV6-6 CASSDQGMNTEAFF
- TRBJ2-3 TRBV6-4 CASSDSAGGADTQYF
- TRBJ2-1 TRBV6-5 CASSYSNARLDEQFF
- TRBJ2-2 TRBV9 CASSVETGVGELFF
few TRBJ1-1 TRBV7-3 CASSKGVNTEAFF
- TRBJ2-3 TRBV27 CASSPTTSGSDTQYF
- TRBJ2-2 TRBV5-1 CASSLEGPQAGGHTGELFF
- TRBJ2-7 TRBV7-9 CASSPRDNSYEQYF
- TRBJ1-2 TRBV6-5 CASSFGYQGANYGYTF
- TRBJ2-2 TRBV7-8 CASSLGYFAAFDGTGELFF
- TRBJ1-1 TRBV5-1 CASSLKISTEAFF
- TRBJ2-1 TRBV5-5 CASSLGSGQYNEQFF
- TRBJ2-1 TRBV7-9 CASSRLAGGMYNEQFF
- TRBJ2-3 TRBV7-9 CASSLGLAGGLSLNF
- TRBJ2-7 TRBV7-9 CASSSGPLEEQYF